This entry lists 28 T cell receptor beta chains sequenced from one sample in a study of PD-1 blockade in mismatch repair-deficient tumors. Time point here: 10-day in vitro stimulation with candidate neoantigen peptide 5. These TCRs' antigens remain unknown. The repertoire was sequenced with immunoSEQ multiplex PCR; TCRdb's copy has only in-frame clones and lacks some. The sample has fewer than 18,000 clones, about four fifths seen once. Sequencing was performed on cells cultured in vitro, taken from a patient treated with pembrolizumab. The source is an adult with mismatch repair-deficient cancer.

The chain carries TRBV5-1 and TRBJ2-2, with unresolved D. The CDR3 covers 13 residues. Germline V gives CDR1 SGHRS, CDR2 YFSETQ. V shed 4 bases and J shed 6 bases, with 10 bases lying between them. In DNA form, the CDR3 reads TGCGCCAGCAGCCCGATAGAGTCCGGGGAGCTGTTTTTT. This codes for CASSPIESGELFF.

In its sample, this clone was seen once. V gene TRBV11-2 combines with J gene TRBJ2-6; D not certain. Germline CDR1 is SGHAT and CDR2 is FQNNGV. CDR3 length: 13 residues. V was cut by 10 bases and J by 0 bases, with 7 bases left in between. The CDR3 DNA is TGTGCCACCCATAACTCTGGGGCCAACGTCCTGACTTTC. Translating gives CATHNSGANVLTF.

This clone appeared once. The chain is built from TRBV15 and TRBJ2-7; D possibly matches TRBD1 or TRBD2 (5 bases each). V lost 5 bases, J lost 3 bases, and 11 bases lay in between. Germline values: CDR1 LNHNV, CDR2 YYDKDF (reference sequence). The CDR3 consists of 13 residues. The CDR3 protein is CATSGWDGYEQYF. The CDR3, as DNA: TGTGCCACCAGCGGATGGGACGGCTACGAGCAGTACTTC.

This rearrangement joins TRBV2 to TRBJ2-1; 8 bases map to TRBD1. This CDR3 has 13 residues. Trimming at V came to 7 bases and at J to 5 bases, leaving 4 bases not matched to a gene. From germline, CDR1 is SNHLY and CDR2 FYNNEI. The CDR3 nucleotides are TGTGCCAGCACCCCGGACAGGGACAATGAGCAGTTCTTC. This codes for CASTPDRDNEQFF.

The CDR3, as DNA: TGTGCCAGCAGCCAAAACTCCATTGCCCTCCACTTT. This encodes CASSQNSIALHF. The rearrangement uses TRBV14 and TRBJ1-6; D unresolved. The CDR3 spans 12 residues. Between the trimmed V and J ends, which lost 2 bases and 14 bases, there was a span of 10 bases. The germline gives CDR1 SGHDN, CDR2 FVKESK. Combining the CDR3 with reference TRBV14 and TRBJ1-6 gives the whole variable domain EAGVTQFPSHSVIEKGQTVTLRCDPISGHDNLYWYRRVMGKEIKFLLHFVKESKQDESGMPNNRFLAERTGGTYSTLKVQPAELEDSGVYFCASSQNSIALHFGNGTRLTVT.

The genes are TRBV7-8 and TRBJ2-7, with 9 nucleotides matching TRBD1. Looked up from germline, CDR1 is SGHVS and CDR2 is FQNEAQ. The CDR3 is 14 residues long. V was pared by 3 bases and J by 3 bases, with 3 bases of the junction left unmatched. DNA for the CDR3: TGTGCCAGCAGCTTCTCGGGACAGGGCTACGAGCAGTACTTC. Translation: CASSFSGQGYEQYF.

CDR3 sequence reads: CASSLGTSGRTTDTQYF. In nucleotides, the CDR3 is TGTGCCAGCAGTTTAGGGACTAGCGGGAGGACCACAGATACGCAGTATTTT. The chain uses TRBV27 and TRBJ2-3; 15 nucleotides align to TRBD2. V lost 2 bases to trimming and J lost 2 bases; unmatched junction nucleotides: 2. Germline CDR1 MNHEY, CDR2 SMNVEV (reference sequence). The CDR3 runs to 17 residues.

The rearrangement joins TRBV11-2 to TRBJ2-3, with 8 bases identical to TRBD2. Germline V lookup: CDR1 SGHAT, CDR2 FQNNGV. This CDR3 has 14 amino acids. V was clipped by 8 bases and J by 2 bases; unmatched bases: 6. CDR3 DNA sequence: TGTGCCAGCTTTCCCGGGGGGGACACAGATACGCAGTATTTT. Translating it yields CASFPGGDTDTQYF. Based on the CDR3 plus reference TRBV11-2 and TRBJ2-3, the full variable domain is EAGVAQSPRYKIIEKRQSVAFWCNPISGHATLYWYQQILGQGPKLLIQFQNNGVVDDSQLPKDRFSAERLKGVDSTLKIQPAKLEDSAVYLCASFPGGDTDTQYFGPGTRLTVL.

The chain is built from TRBV5-4 and TRBJ1-3; D is uncertain. There are 14 residues in the CDR3. Trimming shortened V by 0 bases and J by 4 bases, and 8 bases separated the two germline ends. CDR1 and CDR2 from the germline V gene are SGHNT and YYREEE (reference sequence). The CDR3 DNA sequence: TGTGCCAGCAGCTTGGTAGGGTCCGGAAACACCATATATTTT. This sequence encodes CASSLVGSGNTIYF.

The chain carries TRBV18 and TRBJ1-1, with TRBD1 matching over 10 bases. Germline lookup yields CDR1 KGHSH and CDR2 LQKENI. V trimming: 6 bases; J trimming: 4 bases; junction bases outside the gene matches: 8. The CDR3 sequence is 15 residues long. CDR3 DNA sequence: TGTGCCAGCTCCTCGAGGCGGACAGGGGGCACTGAAGCTTTCTTT. Its protein is CASSSRRTGGTEAFF. The complete variable domain, with remaining parts taken from reference TRBV18 and TRBJ1-1, reads NAGVMQNPRHLVRRRGQEARLRCSPMKGHSHVYWYRQLPEEGLKFMVYLQKENIIDESGMPKERFSAEFPKEGPSILRIQQVVRGDSAAYFCASSSRRTGGTEAFFGQGTRLTVV.

This chain links TRBV5-4 with TRBJ1-2; 7 nucleotides match TRBD1. From germline, CDR1 is SGHNT and CDR2 YYREEE (reference sequence). Trimming at V came to 4 bases and at J to 7 bases, leaving 19 bases not matched to a gene. CDR3 length: 17 residues. Here the CDR3 reads CASSPAPPNLYRGGYTF. In DNA form, the CDR3 reads TGTGCCAGCAGCCCGGCTCCTCCTAATTTGTACAGGGGTGGCTACACCTTC.

This rearrangement joins TRBV4-2 to TRBJ2-1; 7 bases fit TRBD1. Trimming cost V 5 bases and J 4 bases; bases outside gene matches: 11. CDR1 is LGHNA and CDR2 is YNFKEQ in the germline V gene. The CDR3 covers 16 residues. CDR3 sequence reads: CASSLADRASYNEQFF. For the CDR3, the DNA is TGTGCCAGCAGCTTGGCCGACAGGGCAAGTTACAATGAGCAGTTCTTC.

The chain uses TRBV5-4 and TRBJ2-7, with TRBD2 as a possible D gene (5 bases). Trimming stripped 2 bases from V and 1 base from J, with 13 bases between. Germline lookup yields CDR1 SGHNT and CDR2 YYREEE (reference sequence). There are 15 residues in the CDR3. CDR3 bases: TGTGCCAGCAGCTTAGAGAGGGTCTCTTCCTACGAGCAGTACTTC. As protein: CASSLERVSSYEQYF.

The chain uses TRBV7-9 and TRBJ2-7; 7 bases align to TRBD2. The CDR3 has 13 residues. Germline lookup yields CDR1 SEHNR and CDR2 FQNEAQ (reference sequence). The junction had 5 bases not matched to a gene; V was cut back by 5 bases and J by 4 bases. CDR3 in amino acids: CASSEVGGYEQYF. CDR3 in DNA: TGTGCCAGCAGCGAGGTGGGAGGGTACGAGCAGTACTTC.

This clone has a single count. V is TRBV29-1 and J is TRBJ2-7; D is ambiguous. This CDR3 comprises 13 residues. Germline CDR1 is SQVTM and CDR2 is ANQGSEA. The V gene lost 2 bases and the J gene lost 2 bases, with 10 bases spanning the gap. CDR3 in amino acids: CSVERDATYEQYF. CDR3 DNA sequence: TGCAGCGTTGAAAGAGACGCTACCTACGAGCAGTACTTC.

This clone was observed a single time. The chain links TRBV4-2 to TRBJ2-1; 9 nucleotides align to TRBD2. J was trimmed by 6 bases and V by 3 bases; bases with no gene match: 9. Germline CDR1 reads LGHNA; CDR2 reads YNFKEQ. The CDR3 totals 16 residues. This chain's CDR3 is CASSHSGTSTLNEQFF. In DNA form, the CDR3 reads TGTGCCAGCAGCCATTCCGGGACTAGCACCCTCAATGAGCAGTTCTTC.

The rearrangement uses TRBV18 and TRBJ1-1; D not certain. CDR1 and CDR2 (germline): KGHSH, LQKENI. The length of the CDR3 is 15 residues. The V end lost 4 bases, the J end lost 3 bases, and 15 bases lay between the germline ends. CDR3: CASSQLALGDTEAFF. CDR3 DNA: TGTGCCAGCTCACAACTGGCCCTAGGCGACACTGAAGCTTTCTTT. The full variable domain, in which reference TRBV18 and TRBJ1-1 provide the parts outside the CDR3, is NAGVMQNPRHLVRRRGQEARLRCSPMKGHSHVYWYRQLPEEGLKFMVYLQKENIIDESGMPKERFSAEFPKEGPSILRIQQVVRGDSAAYFCASSQLALGDTEAFFGQGTRLTVV.

The chain uses TRBV6-5 and TRBJ2-1; 11 nucleotides match TRBD2. The CDR3 runs 15 residues. The ends lost 4 bases at V and 3 bases at J; junction bases unmatched: 2. CDR1 and CDR2 (germline): MNHEY, SVGAGI. For the CDR3, the DNA is TGTGCCAGCAGTTCCGGGACTAGCGGCTACAATGAGCAGTTCTTC. The encoded protein is CASSSGTSGYNEQFF.

The chain is built from TRBV18 and TRBJ2-3; the D is unclear. The germline gives CDR1 KGHSH, CDR2 LQKENI. V was clipped by 2 bases and J by 5 bases, with 2 bases between them. CDR3 length equals 11 residues. The CDR3 is CASSPEDTQYF. DNA for the CDR3: TGTGCCAGCTCACCAGAAGATACGCAGTATTTT.

CDR3 in amino acids: CASVGSYNEQFF. Here the CDR3 DNA reads TGTGCCAGCGTAGGATCCTACAATGAGCAGTTCTTC. The gene calls are TRBV7-9 and TRBJ2-1, with no clear D. The V end was cut by 8 bases, the J end by 1 base, with 6 bases between. This CDR3 has 12 residues. Germline CDR1 is SEHNR and CDR2 is FQNEAQ (reference sequence).

V and J are TRBV27 and TRBJ2-3, with no clear D. The V gene lost 3 bases and the J gene lost 4 bases, with 11 bases spanning the gap. Germline V CDR1 and CDR2: MNHEY, SMNVEV (reference sequence). The CDR3 runs to 14 residues. In DNA, the CDR3 is TGTGCCAGCAGTTTCGTAGTGGGGTCAGATACGCAGTATTTT. It is translated as CASSFVVGSDTQYF.

The rearrangement links TRBV18 to TRBJ2-1; 8 positions match TRBD2. V lost 3 bases and J lost 4; bases outside the gene matches: 5. The CDR3 length is 15 residues. Per the germline V gene, CDR1 is KGHSH and CDR2 is LQKENI. CDR3 bases: TGTGCCAGCTCACCCGATCGCGGGAGGTACAATGAGCAGTTCTTC. Protein sequence: CASSPDRGRYNEQFF.

This chain connects TRBV7-9 to TRBJ2-2; D might be TRBD1 (6 bases). Deletions cut 5 bases from V and 3 bases from J, with 19 bases between. Germline V gives CDR1 SEHNR, CDR2 FQNEAQ (reference sequence). The CDR3 consists of 17 residues. In DNA, the CDR3 is TGTGCCAGCAGCCTCTTGGGCCCAGGACAGTACACCGGGGAGCTGTTTTTT. The encoded protein is CASSLLGPGQYTGELFF.

This chain links TRBV29-1 with TRBJ1-2; D is uncertain. The CDR3 is 13 residues long. V lost 3 bases, J lost 4 bases, and 12 bases lay in between. Germline CDR1 reads SQVTM; CDR2 reads ANQGSEA. This CDR3 is CSVEWTARYGYTF. In DNA form, the CDR3 reads TGCAGCGTTGAGTGGACTGCCCGCTATGGCTACACCTTC. The complete variable domain, with remaining parts taken from reference TRBV29-1 and TRBJ1-2, reads SAVISQKPSRDICQRGTSLTIQCQVDSQVTMMFWYRQQPGQSLTLIATANQGSEATYESGFVIDKFPISRPNLTFSTLTVSNMSPEDSSIYLCSVEWTARYGYTFGSGTRLTVV.

This clone has a single count. This chain connects TRBV28 to TRBJ2-7, with D perhaps TRBD1 (6 bases). In germline, CDR1 is MDHEN, CDR2 SYDVKM. The CDR3 has 16 residues. V lost 5 bases and J 0 bases, leaving 17 bases between the germline ends. CDR3 region: CASSQVGATGSYEQYF. As DNA, the CDR3 is TGTGCCAGCAGTCAAGTGGGGGCGACAGGCTCCTACGAGCAGTACTTC.

The rearrangement joins TRBV19 to TRBJ2-1; D is uncertain. Trimming took off 5 bases at V and 1 base at J, with 6 bases between the two ends. The CDR3 length is 13 residues. The germline CDR1 and CDR2 sequences are LNHDA and SQIVND (reference sequence). This CDR3 is CASSLGSYNEQFF. DNA of the CDR3: TGTGCCAGTAGTTTGGGTTCCTACAATGAGCAGTTCTTC. The whole variable domain, remainder taken from reference TRBV19 and TRBJ2-1, is DGGITQSPKYLFRKEGQNVTLSCEQNLNHDAMYWYRQDPGQGLRLIYYSQIVNDFQKGDIAEGYSVSREKKESFPLTVTSAQKNPTAFYLCASSLGSYNEQFFGPGTRLTVL.

The chain couples TRBV4-1 to TRBJ2-7; 8 bases match TRBD1. The CDR3 spans 15 residues. Trimming took 1 base from V and 2 from J; bases not matched to a gene: 4. Germline assignment: CDR1 MGHRA and CDR2 YSYEKL. The DNA of the CDR3 is TGCGCCAGCAGCCAAGTCGGGACAGGTACCTACGAGCAGTACTTC. This translates into CASSQVGTGTYEQYF.

This sequence joins TRBV2 and TRBJ1-2; TRBD1 agrees at 9 bases. Germline CDR1 and CDR2: SNHLY and FYNNEI. The CDR3 has 13 amino acids. Trimming removed 10 bases from V and 1 base from J; junction bases left unmatched: 4. The CDR3 reads CATQGQGNYGYTF. The DNA of the CDR3 is TGTGCCACCCAGGGACAGGGTAACTATGGCTACACCTTC.